This TCR beta chain was sequenced during a study of shared clonotypes between healthy human individuals. Repertoires were generated with immunoSEQ multiplex PCR, while TCRdb's copy carries only in-frame clones and drops some. The table shows roughly 1.5 million clones, with about 98% occurring only once. Germline values: CDR1 KGHSH, CDR2 LQKENI. The length of the CDR3 is 15 residues. Trimming took off 3 bases at V and 6 bases at J, with 15 bases between the two ends. The receptor was isolated from a man aged 25-40 years in good health. Sequenced material: naive CD4+ T cells sorted from blood. Subset indicated: CD45RA+ positively selected. V is TRBV18 and J is TRBJ2-1; possible D gene TRBD2, 5 bases. CDR3 in amino acids: CASSPSAARGNEQFF. CDR3 coding DNA: TGTGCCAGCTCACCGTCAGCGGCTCGGGGCAATGAGCAGTTCTTC.